These T cell receptor beta chains were read from a single sample in a study of T cells after yellow fever vaccination. TCRdb reanalysed the 5' RACE reads using MiXCR and keeps one entry per CDR3 protein. The table has 550,000 to 750,000 distinct CDR3 sequences, approximately 13% seen once. The starting material was PBMCs, obtained on the day of the yellow fever booster vaccination. The receptors derive from a man in his thirties or forties who received the YFV17D yellow fever vaccine. Each CDR3 is given with its conserved first and last residue. A D gene is named only where the DNA matches it firmly. Rows may omit the clone size; those that give it use once, few, many or a size class.

D gene	V gene	J gene	clone size	CDR3 DNA	CDR3 protein
NA	TRBV5-1	TRBJ2-1	NA	TGCGCCAGCAGCTTGGACCCTACAACAGGGAGTGAGCAGTTCTTC	CASSLDPTTGSEQFF
TRBD2	TRBV20-1	TRBJ2-7	few	TGCAGTGCTAGAGTGAGCGGGAGAGGCTACGAGCAGTACTTC	CSARVSGRGYEQYF
TRBD2	TRBV10-2	TRBJ2-3	few	TGCGCCAGCAGCCCGGGACTAGCGGACAGCACAGATACGCAGTATTTT	CASSPGLADSTDTQYF
TRBD2	TRBV20-1	TRBJ2-1	many	TGCAGTGCTAGAGATTCGGGTGGTATAGCGGGTTTTTCGAGGGATGAGCAGTTCTTC	CSARDSGGIAGFSRDEQFF
NA	TRBV30	TRBJ2-2	many	TGTGCCTGGAGTGTAGGGCGGACCTACACCGGGGAGCTGTTTTTT	CAWSVGRTYTGELFF
TRBD1	TRBV4-2	TRBJ2-7	NA	TGTGTCAGCAGCCAAGATCCCAGGGGGAGCTACGAGCAGTACTTC	CVSSQDPRGSYEQYF
TRBD1	TRBV12-3/TRBV12-4	TRBJ1-5	many	TGTGCCAGCAGCTCCCCTGGACAGGGCAATCAGCCCCAGCATTTT	CASSSPGQGNQPQHF
TRBD1	TRBV19	TRBJ1-5	few	TGTGCCAGTACCAGATCTTTGGGACAGGGAAGCAATCAGCCCCAGCATTTT	CASTRSLGQGSNQPQHF
TRBD1	TRBV9	TRBJ2-5	NA	TGTGCCAGCAGCATGCAGGGGGCACGGCAAGAGACCCAGTACTTC	CASSMQGARQETQYF
NA	TRBV5-1	TRBJ2-1	NA	TGCGCCAGCAGCTTGGAGGGGCAGGGGAAAAAGTTCTTC	CASSLEGQGKKFF
NA	TRBV30	TRBJ1-5	few	TGTGCCTGGAGTGTACCCGGGGGCAATCAGCCCCAGCATTTT	CAWSVPGGNQPQHF
NA	TRBV12-3/TRBV12-4	TRBJ1-4	few	TGTGCCAGCAGTTGGCGGGGGGCTAATGAAAAACTGTTTTTT	CASSWRGANEKLFF
NA	TRBV9	TRBJ2-2	few	TGTGCCAGCAGCGTGGCGGGCACCGGGGAGCTGTTTTTT	CASSVAGTGELFF
TRBD1	TRBV6-5	TRBJ2-1	few	TGTGCCAGCAGAGGGACAGGGAGGTATGAGCAGTTCTTC	CASRGTGRYEQFF
NA	TRBV2	TRBJ1-4	few	TGTGCCAGCAGTGAAAAACCTTGGCAGGGTGGAACTAATGAAAAACTGTTTTTT	CASSEKPWQGGTNEKLFF
NA	TRBV20-1	TRBJ1-4	few	TGCAGTGCTAGGGGAAGACTGCTTAATGAAAAACTGTTTTTT	CSARGRLLNEKLFF
TRBD2	TRBV10-3	TRBJ2-7	few	TGTGCCATTTCTAGCGGAAACTACGAGCAGTACTTC	CAISSGNYEQYF
NA	TRBV30	TRBJ1-4	few	TGTGCCTGGAGTGGTGAAAAACTGTTTTTT	CAWSGEKLFF
NA	TRBV7-2	TRBJ2-4	few	TGTGCCAGCAGCTTAGATTGGGTCGCCAAAAACATTCAGTACTTC	CASSLDWVAKNIQYF
TRBD2	TRBV12-3/TRBV12-4	TRBJ2-1	NA	TGTGCCAGCAGTTTTCTTAGCGGGAGGGCCCATTTCTTC	CASSFLSGRAHFF
NA	TRBV6-2/TRBV6-3	TRBJ2-3	few	TGTGCCAGCAGTTACTCAGACGAGTCCACAGATACGCAGTATTTT	CASSYSDESTDTQYF
NA	TRBV15	TRBJ1-2	NA	TGTGCCACCAGCAGAGATCCCGGGGGATCCTATGGCTACACCTTC	CATSRDPGGSYGYTF
NA	TRBV6-1	TRBJ2-3	NA	TGTGCCAGCAGCCAGATGTGGGGAGGAGATACGCAGTATTTT	CASSQMWGGDTQYF
NA	TRBV28	TRBJ2-7	once	TGTGCCAGCAGTTTCCTACGCGGAGGGACCTACGAGCAGTACTTC	CASSFLRGGTYEQYF
NA	TRBV5-4	TRBJ2-1	NA	TGTGCCAGCAGCCAAGGAAACCCCTTGGGCAATGAGCAGTTCTTC	CASSQGNPLGNEQFF
NA	TRBV20-1	TRBJ2-1	NA	TGCGGCCCCACCGACGGGCGTAAACAGTTCTTC	CGPTDGRKQFF
NA	TRBV20-1	TRBJ1-5	NA	TGCAGTGCCCTTAGGGACGGGTACAATCAGCCCCAGCATTTT	CSALRDGYNQPQHF
TRBD1	TRBV5-4	TRBJ2-1	few	TGTGCCAGCAGCCAGAGACAGGGATCCTACAATGAGCAGTTCTTC	CASSQRQGSYNEQFF
TRBD2	TRBV28	TRBJ2-5	few	TGTGCCAGCAGGGGGACTAGCGGGCCTGGGGCCCAGTACTTC	CASRGTSGPGAQYF
NA	TRBV19	TRBJ1-5	NA	TGTGCCACCAACCCTGGGGCATATAGCAATCAGCCCCAGCATTTT	CATNPGAYSNQPQHF
NA	TRBV20-1	TRBJ2-5	once	TGCAGTGCTCTCCGGGGGAGGCAAGAGACCCAGTACTTC	CSALRGRQETQYF
TRBD1	TRBV20-1	TRBJ2-2	NA	TGCAGTGCTAGCCCGGGGACAGGGAAGGCCGGGGAGCTGTTTTTT	CSASPGTGKAGELFF
NA	TRBV27	TRBJ2-1	few	TGTGCCAGCAGTTTACTGGGGGGCCAGCACAATGAGCAGTTCTTC	CASSLLGGQHNEQFF
NA	TRBV7-2	TRBJ2-3	many	TGTGCCAGCAGCTTGGTCGCAGGGGCAGATACGCAGTATTTT	CASSLVAGADTQYF
NA	TRBV7-9	TRBJ2-4	many	TGTGCCAGCAGCTTAGTAGGGGAGGCCAAAAACATTCAGTACTTC	CASSLVGEAKNIQYF
TRBD2	TRBV19	TRBJ2-7	few	TGTGCCAGTAGTATTCTAGCGGGAGTTGGTGTCTACGAGCAGTACTTC	CASSILAGVGVYEQYF
TRBD2	TRBV10-3	TRBJ2-7	many	TGTGCCACCGGGACTAGCGGGAGTCAGGAGCAGTACTTC	CATGTSGSQEQYF
NA	TRBV24-1	TRBJ2-1	NA	TGTGCCACCAGTCTGACTTCCGTCGGTGAGCAGTTCTTC	CATSLTSVGEQFF
NA	TRBV6-2/TRBV6-3	TRBJ2-1	many	TGTGCCAGCAGGAGGGGGTCGTACAATGAGCAGTTCTTC	CASRRGSYNEQFF
NA	TRBV25-1	TRBJ1-1	few	TGTGCCAGCAGTCCGGGGTCCCCTGAAGCTTTCTTT	CASSPGSPEAFF
NA	TRBV5-1	TRBJ2-1	few	TGCGCCAGCAGCTTGGGAGGGCGGACAGCAAACAATGAGCAGTTCTTC	CASSLGGRTANNEQFF
NA	TRBV7-2	TRBJ2-3	few	TGTGCCAGCAGCTTAGTGTCTAACACAGATACGCAGTATTTT	CASSLVSNTDTQYF
NA	TRBV7-8	TRBJ1-2	NA	TGTGCCAGCAGCTTAGTCTTCTCGTCAGGGGACCAGTTTAACTATGGCTACACCTTC	CASSLVFSSGDQFNYGYTF
NA	TRBV20-1	TRBJ2-7	NA	TGCAGTGCTAGAGTCCCCCCTACCTACGAGCAGTACTTC	CSARVPPTYEQYF
NA	TRBV18	TRBJ1-2	few	TGTGCCAGCTCACCGGACAAACCTAACTATGGCTACACCTTC	CASSPDKPNYGYTF
TRBD2	TRBV27	TRBJ2-5	few	TGTGCCAGCAGACGGGCGGGGGGGGAGACCCAGTACTTC	CASRRAGGETQYF
NA	TRBV6-1	TRBJ2-5	few	TGTGCCAGCAGTCGGGACTTGGAAGAGAACCAGTACTTC	CASSRDLEENQYF
TRBD1	TRBV29-1	TRBJ1-2	few	TGCAGCGTCCAAAGACAGGGAAACTATGGCTACACCTTC	CSVQRQGNYGYTF
TRBD2	TRBV6-1	TRBJ2-3	NA	TGTGCCAGCAGTACCCTAGCGGGGGGAAGCACAGATACGCAGTATTTT	CASSTLAGGSTDTQYF
TRBD2	TRBV20-1	TRBJ2-7	NA	TGCAGTGCTAGACGGGGGGGCGTTCCGCAGTACGAGCAGTACTTC	CSARRGGVPQYEQYF
TRBD1	TRBV9	TRBJ2-7	many	TGTGCCAGCAGCACAAGACAGGGGTTTTTATACTTC	CASSTRQGFLYF
NA	TRBV20-1	TRBJ2-5	many	TGCAGTGCTAGAGATCAAGAGACCCAGTACTTC	CSARDQETQYF
NA	TRBV25-1	TRBJ2-1	many	TGTGCCAGCAGTGCCGTAGAACCAGGCTCCTACAATGAGCAGTTCTTC	CASSAVEPGSYNEQFF
NA	TRBV4-3	TRBJ2-1	many	TGCGCCAGCAGCCCCTTAGCGGATAGCTCCTACAATGAGCAGTTCTTC	CASSPLADSSYNEQFF
NA	TRBV5-5	TRBJ2-1	NA	TGTGCCAGCAGCTTGGTGGCTGAGCAGTTCTTC	CASSLVAEQFF